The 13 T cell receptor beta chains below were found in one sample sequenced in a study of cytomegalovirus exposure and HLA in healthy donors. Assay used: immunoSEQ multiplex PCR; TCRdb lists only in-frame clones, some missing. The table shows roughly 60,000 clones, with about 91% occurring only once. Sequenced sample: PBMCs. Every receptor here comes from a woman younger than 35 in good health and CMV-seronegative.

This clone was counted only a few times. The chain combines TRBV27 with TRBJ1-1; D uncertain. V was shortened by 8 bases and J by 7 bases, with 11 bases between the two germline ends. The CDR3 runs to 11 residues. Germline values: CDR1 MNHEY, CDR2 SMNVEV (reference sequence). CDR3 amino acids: CASRGPSEAFF. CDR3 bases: TGTGCCAGCCGAGGGCCCAGTGAAGCTTTCTTT.

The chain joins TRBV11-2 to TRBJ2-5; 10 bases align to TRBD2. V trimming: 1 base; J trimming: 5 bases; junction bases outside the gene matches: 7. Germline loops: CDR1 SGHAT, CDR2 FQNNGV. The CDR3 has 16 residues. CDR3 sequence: CASSLGKAGGAETQYF. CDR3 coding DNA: TGTGCCAGCAGCTTAGGAAAAGCGGGGGGGGCGGAGACCCAGTACTTC.

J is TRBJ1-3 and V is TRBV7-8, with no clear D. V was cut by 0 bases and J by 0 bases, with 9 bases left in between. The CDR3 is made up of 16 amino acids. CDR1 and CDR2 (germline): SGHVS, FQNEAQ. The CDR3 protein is CASSLASGGSGNTIYF. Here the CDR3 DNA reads TGTGCCAGCAGCTTAGCGTCCGGAGGCTCTGGAAACACCATATATTTT. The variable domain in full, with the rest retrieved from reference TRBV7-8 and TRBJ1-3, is GAGVSQSPRYKVAKRGQDVALRCDPISGHVSLFWYQQALGQGPEFLTYFQNEAQLDKSGLPSDRFFAERPEGSVSTLKIQRTQQEDSAVYLCASSLASGGSGNTIYFGEGSWLTVV.

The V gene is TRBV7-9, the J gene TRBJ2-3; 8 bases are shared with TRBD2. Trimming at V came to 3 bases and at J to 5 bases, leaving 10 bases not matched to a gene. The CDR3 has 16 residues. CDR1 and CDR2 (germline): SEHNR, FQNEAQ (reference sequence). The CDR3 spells CASSFARAGAGDTQYF. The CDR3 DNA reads TGTGCCAGCAGCTTCGCACGAGCGGGGGCGGGAGATACGCAGTATTTT.

The CDR3 bases are TGTGCCAGTAACTACAGGGTCGGGGTGAACACTGAAGCTTTCTTT. Translation gives CASNYRVGVNTEAFF. V gene TRBV19 combines with J gene TRBJ1-1, with a weak D call TRBD1 (6 bases). This CDR3 has 15 residues. Germline V gene data show CDR1 as LNHDA and CDR2 as SQIVND (reference sequence). The V end lost 7 bases, the J end lost 0 bases, and 15 bases lay between the germline ends.

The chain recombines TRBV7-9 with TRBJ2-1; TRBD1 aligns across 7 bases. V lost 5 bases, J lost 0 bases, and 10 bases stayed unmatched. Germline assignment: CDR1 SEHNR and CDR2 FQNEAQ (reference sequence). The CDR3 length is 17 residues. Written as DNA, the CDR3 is TGTGCCAGCAGCCTACGGCCGACAGGGAGCTCCTACAATGAGCAGTTCTTC. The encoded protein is CASSLRPTGSSYNEQFF.

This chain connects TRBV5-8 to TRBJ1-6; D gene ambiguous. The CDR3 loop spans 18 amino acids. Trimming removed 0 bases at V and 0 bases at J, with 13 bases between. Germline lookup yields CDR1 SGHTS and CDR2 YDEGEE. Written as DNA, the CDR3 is TGTGCCAGCAGCTTGGCCAGGAAAATTAGCTCCTATAATTCACCCCTCCACTTT. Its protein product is CASSLARKISSYNSPLHF.

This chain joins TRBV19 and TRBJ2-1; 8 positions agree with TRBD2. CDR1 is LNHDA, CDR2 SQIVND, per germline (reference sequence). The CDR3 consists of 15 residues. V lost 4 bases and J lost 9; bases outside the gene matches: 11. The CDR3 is CASSTGGGTLVEQFF. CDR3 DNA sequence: TGTGCCAGTAGTACGGGCGGGGGGACCCTGGTTGAGCAGTTCTTC.

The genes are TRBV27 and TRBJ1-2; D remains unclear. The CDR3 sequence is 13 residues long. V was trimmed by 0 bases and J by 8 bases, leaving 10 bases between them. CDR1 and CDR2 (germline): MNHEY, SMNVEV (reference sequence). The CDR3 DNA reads TGTGCCAGCAGTTTATCTAACTTGGGCGGCTACACCTTC. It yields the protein CASSLSNLGGYTF.

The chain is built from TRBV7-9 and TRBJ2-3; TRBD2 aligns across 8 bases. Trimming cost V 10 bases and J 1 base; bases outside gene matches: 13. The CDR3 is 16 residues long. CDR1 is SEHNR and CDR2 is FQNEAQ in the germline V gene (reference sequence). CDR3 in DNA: TGTGCCACCCCCCGCGGGAGGCCGCGAGGCACAGATACGCAGTATTTT. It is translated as CATPRGRPRGTDTQYF.

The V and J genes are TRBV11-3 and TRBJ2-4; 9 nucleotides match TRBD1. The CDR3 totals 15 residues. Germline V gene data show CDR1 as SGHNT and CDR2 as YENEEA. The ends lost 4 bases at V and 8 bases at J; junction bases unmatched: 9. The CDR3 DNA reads TGTGCCAGCAGCTCCCCGGGACAGGGAGTTGACATTCAGTACTTC. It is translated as CASSSPGQGVDIQYF.

CDR3 residues: CASSFLGRDDTEAFF. The CDR3 nucleotides read TGTGCCAGCAGTTTTTTGGGGAGAGACGACACTGAAGCTTTCTTT. The chain carries TRBV27 and TRBJ1-1; D is undetermined. V lost 3 bases and J 3 bases, leaving 14 bases between the germline ends. The CDR3 is 15 amino acids. In germline, CDR1 is MNHEY, CDR2 SMNVEV (reference sequence).

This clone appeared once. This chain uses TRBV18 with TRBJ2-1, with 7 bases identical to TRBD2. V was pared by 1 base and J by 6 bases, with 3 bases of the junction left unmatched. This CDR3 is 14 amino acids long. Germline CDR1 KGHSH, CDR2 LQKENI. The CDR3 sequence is CASSPREGANEQFF. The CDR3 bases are TGTGCCAGCTCACCACGGGAGGGTGCCAATGAGCAGTTCTTC.